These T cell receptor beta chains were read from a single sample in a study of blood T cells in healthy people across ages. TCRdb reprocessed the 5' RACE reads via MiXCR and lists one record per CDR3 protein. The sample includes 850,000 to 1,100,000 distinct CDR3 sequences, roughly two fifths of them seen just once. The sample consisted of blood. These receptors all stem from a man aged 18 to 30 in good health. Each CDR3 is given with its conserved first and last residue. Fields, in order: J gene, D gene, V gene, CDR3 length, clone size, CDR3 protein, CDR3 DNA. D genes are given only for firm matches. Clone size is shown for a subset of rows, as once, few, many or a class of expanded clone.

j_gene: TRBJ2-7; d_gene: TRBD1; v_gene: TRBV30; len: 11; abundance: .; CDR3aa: CAFTGQYEQYF; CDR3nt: TGTGCCTTCACGGGACAGTACGAGCAGTACTTC
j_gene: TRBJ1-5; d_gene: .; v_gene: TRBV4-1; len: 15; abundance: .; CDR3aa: CASSQFQREDQPQHF; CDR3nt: TGCGCCAGCAGCCAGTTTCAGAGAGAGGATCAGCCCCAGCATTTT
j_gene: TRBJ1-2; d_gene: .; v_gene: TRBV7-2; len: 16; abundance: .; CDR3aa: CASSLGPPTTNYGYTF; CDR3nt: TGTGCCAGCAGCCTTGGACCACCCACGACTAACTATGGCTACACCTTC
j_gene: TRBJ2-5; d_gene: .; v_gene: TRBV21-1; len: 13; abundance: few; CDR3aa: CASDGTAQETQYF; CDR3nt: TGTGCCAGCGATGGGACAGCTCAAGAGACCCAGTACTTC
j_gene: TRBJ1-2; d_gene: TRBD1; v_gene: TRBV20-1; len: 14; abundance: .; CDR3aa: CSESVAGGNYGYTF; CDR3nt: TGCAGTGAGAGCGTGGCAGGGGGTAACTATGGCTACACCTTC
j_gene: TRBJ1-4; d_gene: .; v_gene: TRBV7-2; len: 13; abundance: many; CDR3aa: CASSSRNREKLFF; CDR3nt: TGTGCCAGCAGCTCGCGGAACCGTGAAAAACTGTTTTTT
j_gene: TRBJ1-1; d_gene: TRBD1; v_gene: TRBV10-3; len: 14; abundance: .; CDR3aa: CAIRMTGENTEAFF; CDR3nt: TGTGCCATCAGGATGACAGGGGAGAACACTGAAGCTTTCTTT
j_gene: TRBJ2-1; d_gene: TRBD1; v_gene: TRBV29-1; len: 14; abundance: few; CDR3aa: CSVPGTGLGNEQFF; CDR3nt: TGCAGCGTCCCCGGGACAGGACTCGGCAATGAGCAGTTCTTC
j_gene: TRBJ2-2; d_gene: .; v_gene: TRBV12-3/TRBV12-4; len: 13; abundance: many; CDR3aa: CASSLGGSGELFF; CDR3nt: TGTGCCAGCAGTTTAGGGGGGTCCGGGGAGCTGTTTTTT
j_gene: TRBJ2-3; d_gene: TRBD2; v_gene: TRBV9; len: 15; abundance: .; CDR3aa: CASSVYGGAADTQYF; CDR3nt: TGTGCCAGCAGCGTATACGGGGGGGCCGCAGATACGCAGTATTTT
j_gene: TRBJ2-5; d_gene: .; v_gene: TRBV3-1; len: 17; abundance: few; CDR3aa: CASSQLSYDPIWETQYF; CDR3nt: TGTGCCAGCAGCCAACTCAGTTATGACCCTATATGGGAGACCCAGTACTTC
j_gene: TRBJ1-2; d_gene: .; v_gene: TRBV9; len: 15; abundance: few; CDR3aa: CASSTTGTTNYGYTF; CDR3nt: TGTGCCAGCAGCACTACCGGGACAACGAACTATGGCTACACCTTC
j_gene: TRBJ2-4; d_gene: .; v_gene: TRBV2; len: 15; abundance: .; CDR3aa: CASARTPVAKNIQYF; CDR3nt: TGTGCCAGCGCTAGGACGCCGGTAGCCAAAAACATTCAGTACTTC
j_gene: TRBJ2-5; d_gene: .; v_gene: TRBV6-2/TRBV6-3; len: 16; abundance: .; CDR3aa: CASSYGVDNFLETQYF; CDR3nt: TGTGCCAGCAGTTACGGGGTGGACAACTTCTTAGAGACCCAGTACTTC
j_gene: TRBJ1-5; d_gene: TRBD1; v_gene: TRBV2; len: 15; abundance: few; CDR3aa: CASSDGTVSNQPQHF; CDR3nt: TGTGCCAGCAGTGACGGGACAGTTAGCAATCAGCCCCAGCATTTT
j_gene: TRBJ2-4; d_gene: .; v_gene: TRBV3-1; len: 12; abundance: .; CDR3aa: CASSQDFQPQYF; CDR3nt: TGTGCCAGCAGCCAAGATTTCCAACCGCAGTACTTC
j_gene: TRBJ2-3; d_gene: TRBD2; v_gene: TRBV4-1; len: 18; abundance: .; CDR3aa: CASSQGLAGGPGTDTQYF; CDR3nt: TGCGCCAGCAGCCAGGGACTAGCGGGGGGCCCGGGCACAGATACGCAGTATTTT
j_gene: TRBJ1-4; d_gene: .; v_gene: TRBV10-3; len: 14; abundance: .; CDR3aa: CAIMGGGPGEKLFF; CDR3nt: TGTGCCATCATGGGCGGGGGGCCTGGTGAAAAACTGTTTTTT
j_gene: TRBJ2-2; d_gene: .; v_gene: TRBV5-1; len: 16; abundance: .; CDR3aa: CASSPTGAANTGELFF; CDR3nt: TGCGCCAGCAGCCCGACAGGCGCCGCGAACACCGGGGAGCTGTTTTTT
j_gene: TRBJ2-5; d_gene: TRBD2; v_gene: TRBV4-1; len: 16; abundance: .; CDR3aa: CASSPRAGAIQETQYF; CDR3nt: TGCGCCAGCAGCCCAAGAGCGGGGGCGATTCAAGAGACCCAGTACTTC
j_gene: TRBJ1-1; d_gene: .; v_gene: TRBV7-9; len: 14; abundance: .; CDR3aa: CASSETAKVAEAFF; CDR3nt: TGTGCCAGCAGCGAGACGGCTAAAGTGGCTGAAGCTTTCTTT
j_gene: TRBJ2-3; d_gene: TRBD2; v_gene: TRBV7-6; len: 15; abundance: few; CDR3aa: CASTLAGGRSDTQYF; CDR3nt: TGTGCCAGCACCTTAGCGGGGGGGCGGTCAGATACGCAGTATTTT
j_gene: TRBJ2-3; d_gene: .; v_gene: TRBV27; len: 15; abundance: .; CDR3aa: CASSLERASTDTQYF; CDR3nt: TGTGCCAGCAGTTTAGAGAGGGCCAGCACAGATACGCAGTATTTT
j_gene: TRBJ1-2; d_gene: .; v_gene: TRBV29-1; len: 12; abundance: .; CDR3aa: CSVAADSYGYTF; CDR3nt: TGCAGCGTTGCGGCAGACTCGTATGGCTACACCTTC
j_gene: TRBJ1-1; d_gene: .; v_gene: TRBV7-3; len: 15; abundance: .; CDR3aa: CASSQETVMNTEAFF; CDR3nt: TGTGCCAGCAGCCAGGAGACAGTCATGAACACTGAAGCTTTCTTT
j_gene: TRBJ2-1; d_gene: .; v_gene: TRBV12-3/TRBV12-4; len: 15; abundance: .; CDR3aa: CASSPSPTQYNEQFF; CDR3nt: TGTGCCAGCAGCCCCTCACCCACGCAATACAATGAGCAGTTCTTC
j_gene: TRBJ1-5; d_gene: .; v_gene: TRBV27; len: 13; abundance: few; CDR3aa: CASSDGLGQPQHF; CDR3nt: TGTGCCAGCAGCGACGGGCTAGGTCAGCCCCAGCATTTT
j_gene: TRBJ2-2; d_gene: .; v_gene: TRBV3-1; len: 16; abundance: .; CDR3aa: CASKRNSLALTGELFF; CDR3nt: TGTGCCAGCAAACGGAATTCGCTAGCACTCACCGGGGAGTTGTTTTTT
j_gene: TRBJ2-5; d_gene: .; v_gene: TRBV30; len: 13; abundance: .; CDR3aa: CAWSVWGVETQYF; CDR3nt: TGTGCCTGGAGCGTTTGGGGGGTTGAGACCCAGTACTTC
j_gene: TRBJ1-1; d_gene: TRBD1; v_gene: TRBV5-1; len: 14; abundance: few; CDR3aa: CASRINRGNTEAFF; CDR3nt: TGCGCCAGTAGGATAAACAGGGGAAACACTGAAGCTTTCTTT
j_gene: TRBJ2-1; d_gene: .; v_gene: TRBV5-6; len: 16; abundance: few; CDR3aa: CASSLEFVSRYNEQFF; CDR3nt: TGTGCCAGCAGCTTGGAGTTCGTTTCGAGATACAATGAGCAGTTCTTC
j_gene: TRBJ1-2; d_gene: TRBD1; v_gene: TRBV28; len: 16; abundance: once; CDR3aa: CASIQNWDRINYGYTF; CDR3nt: TGTGCCAGCATCCAAAATTGGGACAGGATTAACTATGGCTACACCTTC
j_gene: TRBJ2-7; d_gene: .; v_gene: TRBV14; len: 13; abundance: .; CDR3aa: CASSQDLRGEQYF; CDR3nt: TGTGCCAGCAGCCAAGATCTCAGGGGCGAGCAGTACTTC
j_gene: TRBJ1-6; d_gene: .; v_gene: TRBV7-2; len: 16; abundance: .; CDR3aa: CASSLALQGRHSPLHF; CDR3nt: TGTGCCAGCAGCTTAGCGCTGCAGGGACGTCATTCACCCCTCCACTTT
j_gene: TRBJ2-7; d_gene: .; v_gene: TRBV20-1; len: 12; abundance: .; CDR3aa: CSARRPPGEQYF; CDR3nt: TGCAGTGCTAGAAGACCGCCGGGCGAGCAGTACTTC
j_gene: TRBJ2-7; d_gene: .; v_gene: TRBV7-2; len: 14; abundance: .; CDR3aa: CASKRGPRYNEQYF; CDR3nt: TGTGCCAGCAAAAGGGGACCCCGTTACAATGAGCAGTACTTC
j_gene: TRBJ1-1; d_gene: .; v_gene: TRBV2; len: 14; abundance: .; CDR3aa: CATLRGLGNTEAFF; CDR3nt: TGTGCCACCCTGAGGGGACTCGGGAACACTGAAGCTTTCTTT
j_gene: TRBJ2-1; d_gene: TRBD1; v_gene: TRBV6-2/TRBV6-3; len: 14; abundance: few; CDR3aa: CATFRDSTYNEQFF; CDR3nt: TGTGCCACCTTCCGGGACAGCACTTACAATGAGCAGTTCTTC
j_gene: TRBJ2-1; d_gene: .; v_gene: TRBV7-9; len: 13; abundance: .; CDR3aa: CASTPEDDNEQFF; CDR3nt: TGTGCCAGCACTCCGGAGGACGACAATGAGCAGTTCTTC
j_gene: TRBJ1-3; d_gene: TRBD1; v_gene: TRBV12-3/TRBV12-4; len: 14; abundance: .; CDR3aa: CASRPGQPGNTIYF; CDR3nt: TGTGCCAGCAGACCGGGACAGCCCGGAAACACCATATATTTT
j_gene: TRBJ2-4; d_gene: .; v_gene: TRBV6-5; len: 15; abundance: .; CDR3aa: CASSPRTLAKNIQYF; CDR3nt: TGCGCCAGCAGCCCCCGGACCCTAGCCAAAAACATTCAGTACTTC